This TCR beta chain appears in the sequencing data of a study of cytomegalovirus exposure and HLA in healthy donors. Healthy bone marrow donors made up the donors. J was trimmed by 3 bases and V by 3 bases; bases with no gene match: 6. The length of the CDR3 is 17 residues. CDR1 and CDR2 from the germline V gene are SGHDN and FVKESK. About this clone: Its specificity is unknown.

Study-level results: HLA restriction was apparent for most CMV-associated TCR beta chains in a later analysis. Presence/absence comparisons presumed near-even sequencing depth among donors.

A multiplex PCR was run with 60 Vbeta primers and 13 Jbeta primers. The authors' processing: Unique TCR beta chains totaled some 80 million in a later count, with roughly 10 million of them shared. Sequenced by immunoSEQ multiplex PCR; TCRdb stores in-frame clones only, minus some. V and J calls and clone size are those listed in that table; D and trimming were worked out from the DNA. The sample yields about 150,000 clones, about 76% seen once. This chain uses TRBV14 with TRBJ2-6; 9 positions agree with TRBD1. Source material: PBMCs. The receptor was derived from a human donor in good health. The CDR3, as DNA: TGTGCCAGCAGCCACGGACAGGGGACAAATGGGGCCAACGTCCTGACTTTC. Translated, it gives CASSHGQGTNGANVLTF.